This TCR beta chain was found in a study of OX40 agonist ivuxolimab in advanced cancers. Study information: Hepatocellular carcinoma, melanoma, renal cell or head and neck cancer was diagnosed in the dose-escalation patients. Study-level results: Compared with others, partial responders at 0.1-3.0 mg/kg displayed clonal expansion among the lowest. Doses of 0.1 to 3.0 mg/kg were accompanied by clonal expansion of CD4+ and CD8+ blood T cells by week 6.

Profiling relied on immunoSEQ multiplex PCR, and the TCRdb table lists in-frame clones only, not all of them. The repertoire holds about 14,000 clones, over 75% seen once, with 13% to 15% in the top ten. There are 14 residues in the CDR3. CDR1 is SGHRS, CDR2 YFSETQ, per germline. V was pared by 2 bases and J by 3 bases, with 5 bases of the junction left unmatched. This clone was found once. What it binds is unknown. Drawing of blood for sampling happened at baseline, at cycle 4 day 1, and at cycle 7 day 1. Sequenced here: CD4+ or CD8+ T cells sorted from blood, sampled in a trial of the OX40 agonist ivuxolimab. The TCR comes from an adult with an advanced solid tumor such as melanoma, head and neck, liver or kidney cancer. V gene TRBV5-1 combines with J gene TRBJ2-7; the match to TRBD1 covers 7 bases. CDR3 sequence: CASSFFTGDYEQYF. The DNA of the CDR3 is TGCGCCAGCAGCTTCTTTACAGGGGACTACGAGCAGTACTTC.